The 6 T cell receptor beta chains below all came from one sample that was sequenced in a study of PD-L1 blockade in urothelial cancer. Time point described: pretreatment peripheral blood. Generated by immunoSEQ multiplex PCR, the TCRdb table keeps only in-frame clones and is missing some. The repertoire consists of about 81,000 clones, with more than 80% occurring once and the leading ten covering about 1%. The sample was PBMCs, taken around atezolizumab (anti-PD-L1) treatment. These receptors were taken from a woman of 80 years or more with urothelial cancer.

This chain connects TRBV4-1 to TRBJ2-5; 10 bases align to TRBD2. This CDR3 is built from 16 residues. CDR1 is MGHRA and CDR2 is YSYEKL in the germline V gene. V gave up 0 bases and J gave up 5 bases; unmatched junction bases: 6. The CDR3 spells CASSQDILAGRETQYF. The CDR3 coding sequence is TGCGCCAGCAGCCAAGATATACTAGCGGGACGGGAGACCCAGTACTTC.

The chain has TRBV30 and TRBJ1-2; D unclear. Trimming removed 0 bases from V and 4 bases from J, with 9 bases in between. The CDR3 covers 13 residues. Germline V gene sequence: CDR1 GTSNPN, CDR2 SVGIG (reference sequence). The CDR3 sequence: CAWSVGGSYGYTF. The CDR3 DNA is TGTGCCTGGAGTGTAGGCGGTTCCTATGGCTACACCTTC.

The gene calls are TRBV28 and TRBJ1-3; D gene ambiguous. The germline gives CDR1 MDHEN, CDR2 SYDVKM. This CDR3 spans 12 amino acids. V shed 6 bases and J shed 13 bases, with 16 bases lying between them. In DNA, the CDR3 is TGTGCCAGCAGCTTAGGGTGGAGCTCGATATATTTT. Its protein product is CASSLGWSSIYF. The entire variable domain, with the rest obtained from reference TRBV28 and TRBJ1-3, is as follows: DVKVTQSSRYLVKRTGEKVFLECVQDMDHENMFWYRQDPGLGLRLIYFSYDVKMKEKGDIPEGYSVSREKKERFSLILESASTNQTSMYLCASSLGWSSIYFGEGSWLTVV.

V gene TRBV7-9 combines with J gene TRBJ1-5; TRBD1 matches 8 bases. Trimming cost V 3 bases and J 2 bases; bases outside gene matches: 6. The V gene's germline CDR1 is SEHNR and CDR2 FQNEAQ (reference sequence). This CDR3 is 16 amino acids long. CDR3 nucleotides: TGTGCCAGCAGCTTCTCCGGGACAGGAGGCAATCAGCCCCAGCATTTT. It yields the protein CASSFSGTGGNQPQHF.

V usage is TRBV7-8 and J usage is TRBJ2-2; possibly TRBD1 for D (6 bases). Germline CDR1 reads SGHVS; CDR2 reads FQNEAQ. Deletions cut 9 bases from V and 0 bases from J, with 14 bases between. The CDR3 spans 15 residues. The CDR3 DNA reads TGTGCCAGTAAAAAGGACAGAACGAACACCGGGGAGCTGTTTTTT. Residues: CASKKDRTNTGELFF.

The rearrangement joins TRBV10-3 to TRBJ2-1; 7 bases agree with TRBD1. V dropped 4 bases and J dropped 5; count of bases not matched to a gene: 5. The CDR3 has 14 residues. The V gene's germline CDR1 is ENHRY and CDR2 SYGVKD. CDR3 in DNA: TGTGCCATCAGTGCCCGGGACAGAAACAATGAGCAGTTCTTC. As protein: CAISARDRNNEQFF.